Listed below are T cell receptor beta chains from one sample, sequenced in a study of shared clonotypes between healthy human individuals. Sequencing was performed with immunoSEQ multiplex PCR; in TCRdb, only in-frame clones are kept and a portion is missing. The sample holds about half a million clones, more than 70% seen once. Sequencing input: PBMCs. These receptors originate from a woman in her 40s in good health. Some clones in this sample may be carry-over from other donors' samples. Each CDR3 is given with its conserved first and last residue. Fields, in order: D gene, J gene, clone size, V gene, CDR3 protein, CDR3 DNA. D genes are given only for firm matches. Only some rows state a clone size, as once, few, many or a class for expanded clones.

-,TRBJ1-1,-,TRBV28,CASTPRPQVTEAFF,TGTGCCAGCACCCCACGCCCCCAGGTTACTGAAGCTTTCTTT
-,TRBJ2-5,few,TRBV7-3,CASSLSGGETQYF,TGTGCCAGCAGCTTAAGTGGCGGAGAGACCCAGTACTTC
TRBD1,TRBJ2-7,-,TRBV19,CASSIWPGTGRSYEQYF,TGTGCCAGTAGTATATGGCCGGGGACAGGAAGGAGCTACGAGCAGTACTTC
TRBD2,TRBJ2-5,-,TRBV27,CASSFGGEETQYF,TGTGCCAGCAGTTTTGGGGGGGAAGAGACCCAGTACTTC
-,TRBJ2-6,-,TRBV5-5,CASSNPSGANVLTF,TGTGCCAGCAGCAATCCCTCTGGGGCCAACGTCCTGACTTTC
-,TRBJ1-1,-,TRBV5-4,CASRPDSRNTEAFF,TGTGCCAGCAGACCAGACAGCCGGAACACTGAAGCTTTCTTT
-,TRBJ2-2,few,TRBV5-1,CASSPQRGGAGELFF,TGCGCCAGCAGCCCTCAACGAGGGGGAGCCGGGGAGCTGTTTTTT
-,TRBJ2-2,once,TRBV5-6,CASSPVPSGTGELFF,TGTGCCAGCAGCCCCGTGCCATCCGGCACCGGGGAGCTGTTTTTT
TRBD2,TRBJ2-1,-,TRBV7-6,CASSFPTGLAPSPGYNEQFF,TGTGCCAGCAGCTTCCCTACTGGACTAGCACCCTCACCCGGGTACAATGAGCAGTTCTTC
-,TRBJ2-1,few,TRBV6-4,CASSDSGTEYNEQFF,TGTGCCAGCAGTGACTCCGGGACGGAGTACAATGAGCAGTTCTTC
TRBD1,TRBJ2-2,-,TRBV11-2,CASSLAQGANTGELFF,TGTGCCAGCAGCTTAGCTCAGGGGGCGAACACCGGGGAGCTGTTTTTT
TRBD2,TRBJ2-1,-,TRBV5-3,CAREREGGNEQFF,TGTGCCAGAGAGCGGGAGGGAGGGAATGAGCAGTTCTTC
TRBD1,TRBJ1-1,-,TRBV18,CASSPQGGEDTEAFF,TGTGCCAGCTCACCACAAGGGGGCGAGGACACTGAAGCTTTCTTT
TRBD2,TRBJ2-1,-,TRBV29-1,CSVMTSGSINEQFF,TGCAGCGTTATGACTAGCGGGAGTATCAATGAGCAGTTCTTC
TRBD2,TRBJ2-2,-,TRBV10-3,CAISPSGSGGELFF,TGTGCCATCAGTCCTAGCGGGAGCGGCGGGGAGCTGTTTTTT
TRBD1,TRBJ2-7,-,TRBV7-9,CASSLGQGGAYEQYF,TGTGCCAGCAGCTTAGGACAGGGCGGTGCCTACGAGCAGTACTTC